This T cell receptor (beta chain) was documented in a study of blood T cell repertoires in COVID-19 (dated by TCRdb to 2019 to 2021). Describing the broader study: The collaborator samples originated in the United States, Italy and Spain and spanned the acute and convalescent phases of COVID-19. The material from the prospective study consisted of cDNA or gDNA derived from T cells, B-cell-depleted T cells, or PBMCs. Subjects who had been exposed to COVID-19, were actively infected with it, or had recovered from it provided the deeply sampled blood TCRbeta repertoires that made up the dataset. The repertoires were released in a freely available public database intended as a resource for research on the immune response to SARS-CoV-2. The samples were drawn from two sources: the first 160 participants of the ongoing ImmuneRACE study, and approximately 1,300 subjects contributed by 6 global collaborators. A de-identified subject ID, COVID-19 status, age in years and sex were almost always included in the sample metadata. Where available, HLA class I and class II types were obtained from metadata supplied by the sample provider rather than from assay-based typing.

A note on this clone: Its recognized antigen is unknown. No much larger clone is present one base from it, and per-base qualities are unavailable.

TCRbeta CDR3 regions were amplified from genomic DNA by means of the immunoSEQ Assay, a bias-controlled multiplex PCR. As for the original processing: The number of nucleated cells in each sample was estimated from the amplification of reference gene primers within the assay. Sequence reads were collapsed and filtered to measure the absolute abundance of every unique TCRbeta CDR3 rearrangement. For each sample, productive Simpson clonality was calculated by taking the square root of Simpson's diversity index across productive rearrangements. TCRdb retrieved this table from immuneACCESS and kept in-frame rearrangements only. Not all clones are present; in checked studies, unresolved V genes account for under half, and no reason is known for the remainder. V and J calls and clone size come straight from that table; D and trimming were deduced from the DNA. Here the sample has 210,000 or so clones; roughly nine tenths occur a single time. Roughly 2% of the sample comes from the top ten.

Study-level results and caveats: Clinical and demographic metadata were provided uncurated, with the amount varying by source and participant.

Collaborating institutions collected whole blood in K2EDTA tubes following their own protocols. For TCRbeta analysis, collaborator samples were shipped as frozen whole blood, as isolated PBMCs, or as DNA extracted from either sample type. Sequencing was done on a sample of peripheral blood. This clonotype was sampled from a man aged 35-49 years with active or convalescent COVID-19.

The CDR3 protein is CASRGRSYGYTF. The nucleotide sequence reads as follows: TGTGCCAGCAGGGGGCGAAGCTATGGCTACACCTTC. The V gene is TRBV27 and the J gene is TRBJ1-2; TRBD1 is a weak D gene call, 5 bases matching. The CDR3 has 12 amino acids, counting the end cysteine and phenylalanine. Of all the DNA, just the CDR3 is kept, 36 bases in frame from base 1. Trimming takes 6 bases from V and 4 bases from J, and the germline ends sit 9 bases apart. The germline V gene (reference sequence) gives CDR1 as MNHEY and CDR2 as SMNVEV.